What follows is one TCR beta chain and its context. Its antigen is unknown. This entry belongs to a study of T cells in narcolepsy. Across the study: Enrolled donors included narcolepsy type 1 or type 2 patients and healthy controls.

Findings and caveats of the study: Autoreactive clone sequences were missing from some blood memory CD4+ repertoires.

The data were produced by immunoSEQ multiplex PCR, yet TCRdb's version contains in-frame clones alone and is incomplete. The data contain about 35,000 clones, around 80% of them singletons. This clonotype originated in a human donor in good health. The sample comprised memory (CD45RA-) CD4+ T cells from blood.

CDR3 in amino acids: CASSQDPIPYNEQFF. CDR3 in DNA: TGTGCCAGCAGCCAAGACCCTATCCCCTACAATGAGCAGTTCTTC. The chain links TRBV4-2 to TRBJ2-1, with D hard to call. CDR1 and CDR2 (germline): LGHNA, YNFKEQ. V lost 0 bases and J 2 bases, leaving 8 bases between the germline ends. The CDR3 loop spans 15 amino acids.